Listed below are T cell receptor beta chains from one sample, sequenced in a study of cytomegalovirus exposure and HLA in healthy donors. Profiling relied on immunoSEQ multiplex PCR, and the TCRdb table lists in-frame clones only, not all of them. Among around 150,000 clones listed, 75% were seen once. The sample was PBMCs. These TCRs come from a man aged 18 to 29 in good health and CMV-seronegative. CDR3s include the opening cysteine and the closing phenylalanine or tryptophan. D genes are given only for firm matches. The size entry is marked missing in some rows and otherwise reads once, few, many or a size class.

j_call,cdr3_length,d_call,clone_size,v_call,cdr3_nt,cdr3_aa
TRBJ2-7,15,TRBD2,NA,TRBV27,TGTGCCAGCAGTCCAAGGACTAGGGGCAGGTACGAGCAGTACTTC,CASSPRTRGRYEQYF
TRBJ1-5,16,TRBD1,NA,TRBV4-1,TGCGCCAGCAGCCAGGCCGGGACAGGGCAAAATCAGCCCCAGCATTTT,CASSQAGTGQNQPQHF
TRBJ2-2,13,NA,NA,TRBV5-4,TGTGCCAGCAGCCCTCCGGGGGCCGGGGAGCTGTTTTTT,CASSPPGAGELFF
TRBJ2-4,15,NA,NA,TRBV6-5,TGTGCCAGCAGTCCAACAGGATTAGCCAAAAACATTCAGTACTTC,CASSPTGLAKNIQYF
TRBJ2-1,13,TRBD2,NA,TRBV11-3,TGTGCCAGCAGCTTAGTGGGGGAGGGAGAGCAGTTCTTC,CASSLVGEGEQFF
TRBJ2-7,16,TRBD1,NA,TRBV9,TGTGCCAGCAGCGTAGGCGAGGGGGGACAGGGGTACGAGCAGTACTTC,CASSVGEGGQGYEQYF
TRBJ1-1,12,TRBD1,NA,TRBV27,TGTGCCAGTGGACAGGGAGGGTCTGAAGCTTTCTTT,CASGQGGSEAFF
TRBJ1-4,15,NA,NA,TRBV5-5,TGTGCCAGCAGCACATACAGGTCACCTAATGAAAAACTGTTTTTT,CASSTYRSPNEKLFF
TRBJ2-3,16,NA,few,TRBV11-3,TGTGCCAGCAGCTTAGGGGGGCCGGGACGCACAGATACGCAGTATTTT,CASSLGGPGRTDTQYF
TRBJ2-3,14,NA,NA,TRBV25-1,TGTGCCAGCAGTGGAGGCAGTTACACAGATACGCAGTATTTT,CASSGGSYTDTQYF
TRBJ2-5,18,TRBD2,NA,TRBV11-2,TGTGCCAGCAGCTCCACCCCTCTCCCGGGACTAGCGGCGGAGACCCAGTACTTC,CASSSTPLPGLAAETQYF
TRBJ2-1,13,TRBD2,NA,TRBV2,TGTGCCAGCGGACTAGGAAAGAACAATGAGCAGTTCTTC,CASGLGKNNEQFF
TRBJ1-5,13,TRBD1,NA,TRBV19,TGTGCCAGTAGGACAGGGAAGGTACAGCCCCAGCATTTT,CASRTGKVQPQHF
TRBJ2-5,16,TRBD2,NA,TRBV2,TGTGCCAGCAGTGAGGGGACTAGCGGGAGTGGAGAGACCCAGTACTTC,CASSEGTSGSGETQYF
TRBJ1-4,15,NA,NA,TRBV7-9,TGTTCCAGCAGCGCCCGTGGAGGCGTCCCCGAAAAACTGTTTTTT,CSSSARGGVPEKLFF
TRBJ2-7,13,TRBD2,NA,TRBV4-3,TGCGCCAGCAGCCGCACGAGCGGGAACGAGCAGTACTTC,CASSRTSGNEQYF
TRBJ2-7,12,NA,NA,TRBV7-8,TGTGCCAGCAGCAGGAGTACGCACGAGCAGTACTTC,CASSRSTHEQYF
TRBJ2-1,14,TRBD2,NA,TRBV6-4,TGTGCCAGCAGTGTACTAGCGGAAACCAATGAGCAGTTCTTC,CASSVLAETNEQFF
TRBJ2-3,15,NA,NA,TRBV11-3,TGTGCCAGCAGCAAGCCGGGCAGGGCTGGAGATACGCAGTATTTT,CASSKPGRAGDTQYF
TRBJ2-6,16,NA,NA,TRBV19,TGTGCCAGTAGTACGACAGGTTACTCTGGGGCCAACGTCCTGACTTTC,CASSTTGYSGANVLTF
TRBJ1-4,15,NA,NA,TRBV11-3,TGTGCCAGCAGCTTAGTAGCAGGGTCTAATGAAAAACTGTTTTTT,CASSLVAGSNEKLFF
TRBJ2-7,12,TRBD1,NA,TRBV10-3,TGTGCGGGGACAGGAGCATCCTACGAGCAGTACTTC,CAGTGASYEQYF
TRBJ1-2,12,NA,NA,TRBV28,TGTGCCAGCAGTCTCCGCGGGCGGGGCTACACCTTC,CASSLRGRGYTF
TRBJ2-5,14,NA,NA,TRBV5-6,TGTGCCAGCAAAAAAAGGGGGTTCCAAGAGACCCAGTACTTC,CASKKRGFQETQYF
TRBJ2-5,15,TRBD2,NA,TRBV5-4,TGTGCCAGCAGCTTGAAGGCGGGGGGCCAAGAGACCCAGTACTTC,CASSLKAGGQETQYF
TRBJ2-2,14,NA,NA,TRBV5-6,TGTGCCAGCACCTCCCGGGCGGGCACCGGGGAGCTGTTTTTT,CASTSRAGTGELFF
TRBJ2-3,16,NA,NA,TRBV6-5,TGTGCCAGCAGTTCCCCCCCCGAGAGAGGAACAGATACGCAGTATTTT,CASSSPPERGTDTQYF